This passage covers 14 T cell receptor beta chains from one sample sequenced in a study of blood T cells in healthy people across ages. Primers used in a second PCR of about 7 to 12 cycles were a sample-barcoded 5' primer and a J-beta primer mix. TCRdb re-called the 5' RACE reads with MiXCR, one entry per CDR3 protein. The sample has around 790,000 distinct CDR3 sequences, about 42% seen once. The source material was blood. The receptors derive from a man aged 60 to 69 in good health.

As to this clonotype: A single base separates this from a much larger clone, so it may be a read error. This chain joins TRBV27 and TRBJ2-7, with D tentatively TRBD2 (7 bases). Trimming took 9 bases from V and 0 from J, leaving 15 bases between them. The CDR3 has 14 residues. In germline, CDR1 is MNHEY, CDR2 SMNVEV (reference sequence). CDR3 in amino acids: CASRVRGGSYEQYF. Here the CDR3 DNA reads TGTGCCAGTCGCGTAAGGGGGGGCTCCTACGAGCAGTACTTC.

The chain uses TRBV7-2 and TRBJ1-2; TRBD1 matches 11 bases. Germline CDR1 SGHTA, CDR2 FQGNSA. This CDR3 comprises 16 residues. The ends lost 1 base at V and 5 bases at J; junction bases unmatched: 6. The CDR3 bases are TGTGCCAGCAGCTTAGGGGGGACAGGGGGACGGTATGGCTACACCTTC. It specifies CASSLGGTGGRYGYTF.

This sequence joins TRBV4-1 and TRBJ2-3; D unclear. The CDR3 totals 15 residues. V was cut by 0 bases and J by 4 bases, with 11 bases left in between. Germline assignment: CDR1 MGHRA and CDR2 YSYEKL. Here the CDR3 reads CASSQDWVSSDTQYF. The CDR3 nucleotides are TGCGCCAGCAGCCAAGATTGGGTTAGTTCAGATACGCAGTATTTT.

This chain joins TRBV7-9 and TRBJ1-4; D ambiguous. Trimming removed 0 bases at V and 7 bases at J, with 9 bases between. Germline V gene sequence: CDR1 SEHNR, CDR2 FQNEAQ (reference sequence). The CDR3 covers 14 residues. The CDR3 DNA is TGTGCCAGCAGCTTAGCGATATCAGGTGAAAAACTGTTTTTT. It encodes CASSLAISGEKLFF.

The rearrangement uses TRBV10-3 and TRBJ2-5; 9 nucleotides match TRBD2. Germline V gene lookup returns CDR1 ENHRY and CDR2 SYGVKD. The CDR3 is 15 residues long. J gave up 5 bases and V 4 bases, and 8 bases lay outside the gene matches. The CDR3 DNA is TGTGCCATCAGTGCGAGTAGCGGGGGCGGGGAGACCCAGTACTTC. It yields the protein CAISASSGGGETQYF.

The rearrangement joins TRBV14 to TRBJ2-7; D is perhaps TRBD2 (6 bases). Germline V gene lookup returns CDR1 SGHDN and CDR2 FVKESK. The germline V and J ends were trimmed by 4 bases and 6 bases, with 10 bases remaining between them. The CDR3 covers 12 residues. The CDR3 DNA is TGTGCCAGCAGCCTGACTAGTTTCGAGCAGTACTTC. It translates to CASSLTSFEQYF.

The CDR3 protein is CSAKVAGGSSYNEQFF. CDR3 bases: TGCAGTGCTAAAGTAGCGGGGGGAAGCTCCTACAATGAGCAGTTCTTC. The V gene is TRBV20-1, the J gene TRBJ2-1, with 10 bases fitting TRBD2. The CDR3 has 16 residues. Germline V gene sequence: CDR1 DFQATT, CDR2 SNEGSKA (reference sequence). Trimming took 4 bases from V and 0 from J; bases not matched to a gene: 6.

CDR3 amino acids: CASTLRFSYEQYF. CDR3 DNA sequence: TGTGCCAGCACCCTTCGGTTCTCCTACGAGCAGTACTTC. This chain joins TRBV6-2 or TRBV6-3 and TRBJ2-7; D gene ambiguous. The CDR3 consists of 13 residues. Trimming took 7 bases from V and 0 from J, leaving 10 bases between them. Germline V lookup: CDR1 MNHEY, CDR2 SVGEGT.

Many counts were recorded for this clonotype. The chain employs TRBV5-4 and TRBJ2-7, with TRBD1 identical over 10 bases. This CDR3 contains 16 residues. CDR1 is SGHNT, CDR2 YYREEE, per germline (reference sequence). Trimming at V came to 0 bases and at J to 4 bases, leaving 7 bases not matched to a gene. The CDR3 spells CASSLDQTGGRYEQYF. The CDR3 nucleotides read TGTGCCAGCAGCTTGGATCAGACAGGGGGCAGATACGAGCAGTACTTC. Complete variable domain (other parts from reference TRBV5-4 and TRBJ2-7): ETGVTQSPTHLIKTRGQQVTLRCSSQSGHNTVSWYQQALGQGPQFIFQYYREEENGRGNFPPRFSGLQFPNYSSELNVNALELDDSALYLCASSLDQTGGRYEQYFGPGTRLTVT.

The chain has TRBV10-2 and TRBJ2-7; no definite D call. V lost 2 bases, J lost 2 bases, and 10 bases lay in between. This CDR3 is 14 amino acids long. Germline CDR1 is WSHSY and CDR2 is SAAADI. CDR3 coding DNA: TGCGCCAGCAGTGAGATAGGCCGGCCCTACGAGCAGTACTTC. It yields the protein CASSEIGRPYEQYF.

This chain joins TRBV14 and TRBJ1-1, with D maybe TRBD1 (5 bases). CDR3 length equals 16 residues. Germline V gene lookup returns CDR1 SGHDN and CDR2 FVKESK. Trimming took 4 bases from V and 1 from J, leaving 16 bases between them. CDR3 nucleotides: TGTGCCAGCAGCCCTGGGGCAGGCTTAGGGAACACTGAAGCTTTCTTT. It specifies CASSPGAGLGNTEAFF.

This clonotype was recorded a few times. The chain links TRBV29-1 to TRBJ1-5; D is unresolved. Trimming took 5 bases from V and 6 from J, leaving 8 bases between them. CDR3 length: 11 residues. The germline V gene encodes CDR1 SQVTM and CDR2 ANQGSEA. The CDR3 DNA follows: TGCAGCGTTCGTTACGGTCAGCCCCAGCATTTT. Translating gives CSVRYGQPQHF.

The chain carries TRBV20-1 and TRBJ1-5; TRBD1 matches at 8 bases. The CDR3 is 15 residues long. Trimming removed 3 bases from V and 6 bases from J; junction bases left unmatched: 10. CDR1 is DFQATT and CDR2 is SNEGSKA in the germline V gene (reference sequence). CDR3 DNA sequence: TGCAGTGCTAGTCCCGGACAGGGAATGGCTCAGCCCCAGCATTTT. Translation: CSASPGQGMAQPQHF.

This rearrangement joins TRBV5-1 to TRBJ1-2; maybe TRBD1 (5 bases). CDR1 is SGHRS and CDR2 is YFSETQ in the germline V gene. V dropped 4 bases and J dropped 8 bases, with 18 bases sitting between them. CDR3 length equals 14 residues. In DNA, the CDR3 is TGCGCCAGCAGCCGAGAGGGACCGCAGGACGGCTACACCTTC. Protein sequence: CASSREGPQDGYTF.